One sample yielded the 15 T cell receptor beta chains listed below, sequenced in a study of cytomegalovirus exposure and HLA in healthy donors. 60 Vbeta and 13 Jbeta primers were used in PCR. The protocol was immunoSEQ multiplex PCR, while the TCRdb copy is restricted to in-frame clones and leaves out a portion. The table includes 60,000 to 100,000 clones, more than 60% detected once. Sequenced: PBMCs. The origin of the receptors is a man in his forties or fifties in good health and CMV-seronegative.

In its sample, this clone was seen a few times. At one end the junction does not follow the germline gene, possibly because of a read error. This chain connects TRBV7-9 to TRBJ2-4, with 7 nucleotides matching TRBD2. CDR1 is SEHNR, CDR2 FQNEAQ, per germline (reference sequence). The CDR3 length is 17 residues. CDR3 DNA sequence: TGTGCCAGCAGCCCTCCGGGACTACTCTCAGCCAAAAACAGTCAGTACTTC. It translates to CASSPPGLLSAKNSQYF. The full variable domain, in which reference TRBV7-9 and TRBJ2-4 provide the parts outside the CDR3, is DTGVSQNPRHKITKRGQNVTFRCDPISEHNRLYWYRQTLGQGPEFLTYFQNEAQLEKSRLLSDRFSAERPKGSFSTLEIQRTEQGDSAMYLCASSPPGLLSAKNSQYFGAGTRLSVL.

The chain couples TRBV7-8 to TRBJ2-5, with D possibly being TRBD2 (6 bases). The CDR3 spans 15 residues. V was cut by 2 bases and J by 3 bases, with 13 bases left in between. Per the germline V gene, CDR1 is SGHVS and CDR2 is FQNEAQ. The CDR3 is CASSLTGTPEETQYF. CDR3 DNA: TGTGCCAGCAGCTTAACCGGGACTCCAGAAGAGACCCAGTACTTC. Complete variable domain (other parts from reference TRBV7-8 and TRBJ2-5): GAGVSQSPRYKVAKRGQDVALRCDPISGHVSLFWYQQALGQGPEFLTYFQNEAQLDKSGLPSDRFFAERPEGSVSTLKIQRTQQEDSAVYLCASSLTGTPEETQYFGPGTRLLVL.

The rearrangement uses TRBV19 and TRBJ1-5; D is undetermined. The CDR3 contains 14 residues. V lost 7 bases to trimming and J lost 6 bases, with 16 bases between them. Germline V gives CDR1 LNHDA, CDR2 SQIVND (reference sequence). In DNA form, the CDR3 reads TGTGCCAGTACCCAACCCCCCAGGTTTCAGCCCCAGCATTTT. Translation gives CASTQPPRFQPQHF.

The chain combines TRBV5-1 with TRBJ1-1; D is uncertain. CDR1 SGHRS and CDR2 YFSETQ come from the germline V gene. The CDR3 spans 13 residues. Trimming shortened V by 0 bases and J by 2 bases, and 5 bases separated the two germline ends. CDR3 nucleotides: TGCGCCAGCAGCTTGGATACTAACACTGAAGCTTTCTTT. Amino acids: CASSLDTNTEAFF.

In its sample, this clone was seen once. The V call is TRBV9, the J call TRBJ2-5; 7 bases are a match to TRBD2. The J call could be wrong; TRBJ2-7 is a better fit for the DNA end. In germline, CDR1 is SGDLS, CDR2 YYNGEE. The CDR3 is made up of 12 amino acids. CDR3 in amino acids: CASRERDHEQYF. CDR3 DNA: TGTGCCAGCAGGGAGCGGGACCACGAGCAGTACTTC.

The V and J genes are TRBV19 and TRBJ2-3, with 7 bases lining up with TRBD2. The CDR3 length is 17 residues. Germline V gene lookup returns CDR1 LNHDA and CDR2 SQIVND (reference sequence). J lost 2 bases, V lost 1 base, and 9 bases had no gene match. This CDR3 reads CASSIGGLVQDTDTQYF. In DNA, the CDR3 is TGTGCCAGTAGTATAGGAGGACTAGTTCAGGACACAGATACGCAGTATTTT.

The V gene is TRBV9, the J gene TRBJ2-1, with 7 positions matching TRBD1. The CDR3 covers 14 residues. Germline V gives CDR1 SGDLS, CDR2 YYNGEE. Trimming at V came to 1 base and at J to 13 bases, leaving 11 bases not matched to a gene. The CDR3 loop is CASSVPPDRAPQFF. The CDR3 nucleotides read TGTGCCAGCAGCGTACCTCCCGACAGGGCGCCCCAGTTCTTC.

The J gene is TRBJ1-6, the V gene TRBV7-9; 11 bases line up with TRBD1. V lost 5 bases, J lost 9 bases, and 3 bases stayed unmatched. The CDR3 totals 14 residues. The V gene's germline CDR1 is SEHNR and CDR2 FQNEAQ (reference sequence). Written as DNA, the CDR3 is TGTGCCAGCAGCACCGGGACAGGGGGTTCACCCCTCCACTTT. This gives the protein CASSTGTGGSPLHF.

The chain uses TRBV13 and TRBJ2-5, with 7 bases identical to TRBD1. J gave up 9 bases and V 2 bases, and 9 bases lay outside the gene matches. Germline V gives CDR1 PRHDT, CDR2 FYEKMQ (reference sequence). This CDR3 is built from 14 residues. CDR3 nucleotide sequence: TGTGCCAGCAGCTTACGACAGGGAGTCTTCGCCCAGTACTTC. Translated, it gives CASSLRQGVFAQYF.

The chain joins TRBV2 to TRBJ1-1; D remains unclear. V lost 10 bases to trimming and J lost 6 bases, with 12 bases between them. CDR1 SNHLY and CDR2 FYNNEI come from the germline V gene. The CDR3 is made up of 11 amino acids. The CDR3 region is CAMTRSPEAFF. The CDR3 nucleotides read TGTGCCATGACACGTTCGCCTGAAGCTTTCTTT.

V usage is TRBV27 and J usage is TRBJ1-5; D not certain. The CDR3 totals 14 residues. CDR1 and CDR2 (germline): MNHEY, SMNVEV (reference sequence). V lost 6 bases and J 9 bases, leaving 18 bases between the germline ends. The CDR3 protein is CASSNNGYSGPQHF. The DNA for the CDR3 is TGTGCCAGCAGCAACAATGGGTACAGTGGGCCCCAGCATTTT.

The rearrangement uses TRBV29-1 and TRBJ2-4, with D maybe TRBD1 (6 bases). The CDR3 is made up of 11 amino acids. The V and J ends lost 7 bases and 8 bases respectively, with 12 bases between them. Germline CDR1 reads SQVTM; CDR2 reads ANQGSEA. The CDR3 DNA reads as TGCAGCGCGTACAGGGAAGACATTCAGTACTTC. Its protein is CSAYREDIQYF.

This chain connects TRBV5-1 to TRBJ2-7; TRBD2 agrees at 7 bases. V trimming: 3 bases; J trimming: 5 bases; junction bases outside the gene matches: 8. Germline loops: CDR1 SGHRS, CDR2 YFSETQ. This CDR3 comprises 14 residues. The CDR3 DNA reads TGCGCCAGCAGCTCCCGCGGGAGAGGGAACGAGCAGTACTTC. This codes for CASSSRGRGNEQYF. Drawing the rest from reference TRBV5-1 and TRBJ2-7, the complete variable domain is KAGVTQTPRYLIKTRGQQVTLSCSPISGHRSVSWYQQTPGQGLQFLFEYFSETQRNKGNFPGRFSGRQFSNSRSEMNVSTLELGDSALYLCASSSRGRGNEQYFGPGTRLTVT.

The rearrangement links TRBV12-5 to TRBJ2-5; D remains ambiguous. The CDR3 runs to 12 residues. CDR1 LGHNT and CDR2 FRNRAP come from the germline V gene. V lost 0 bases and J lost 3, with 2 bases in between. The DNA for the CDR3 is TGTGCTAGTGGTTTGGTTAAAGAGACCCAGTACTTC. Protein sequence: CASGLVKETQYF.

This clone showed up just once. The chain has TRBV28 and TRBJ1-4; unclear D gene. The CDR3 spans 15 residues. Trimming left V 3 bases short and J 0 bases short, with 8 bases between. CDR1 and CDR2 from the germline V gene are MDHEN and SYDVKM. DNA of the CDR3: TGTGCCAGCAGTTTTAACCTAGCAACTAATGAAAAACTGTTTTTT. Its protein product is CASSFNLATNEKLFF.